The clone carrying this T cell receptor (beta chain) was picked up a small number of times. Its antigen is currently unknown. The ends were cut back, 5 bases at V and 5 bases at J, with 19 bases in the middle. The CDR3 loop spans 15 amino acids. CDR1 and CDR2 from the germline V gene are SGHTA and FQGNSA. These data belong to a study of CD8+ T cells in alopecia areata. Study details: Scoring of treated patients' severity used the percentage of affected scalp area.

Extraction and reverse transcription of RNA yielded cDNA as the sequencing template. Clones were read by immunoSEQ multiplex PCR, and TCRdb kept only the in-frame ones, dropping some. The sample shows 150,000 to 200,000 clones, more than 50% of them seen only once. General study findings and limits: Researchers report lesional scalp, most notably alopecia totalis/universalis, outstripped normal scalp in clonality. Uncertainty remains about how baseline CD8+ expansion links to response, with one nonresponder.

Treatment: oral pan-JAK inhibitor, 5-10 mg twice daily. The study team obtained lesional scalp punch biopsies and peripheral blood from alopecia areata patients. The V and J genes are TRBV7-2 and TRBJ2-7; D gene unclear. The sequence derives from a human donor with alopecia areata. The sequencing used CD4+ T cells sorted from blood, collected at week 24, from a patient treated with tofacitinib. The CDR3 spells CASSPGMVGADEQYF. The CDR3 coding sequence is TGTGCCAGCAGCCCCGGTATGGTGGGCGCGGACGAGCAGTACTTC.